This TCR beta chain was retrieved from a study of cytomegalovirus exposure and HLA in healthy donors. Across the study: A subsequent analysis stated that the 120 or so validation repertoires were run on the same platform as the 650 to 850 first-cohort repertoires. Study-level findings and limits: Cytomegalovirus-associated TCR beta chains were listed, numbering roughly 150. A few CMV-associated chains were confirmed in vitro to be specific for CMV antigens. Later, an analysis found that TCR clusters from the first cohort tended to co-occur in the 120 or so validation repertoires.

Concerning this clone itself: Antigen unknown.

Using immunoSEQ multiplex PCR, the repertoire was profiled, and TCRdb retains in-frame clones only, with some absent. Counted here are 280,000 or so clones, around 87% occurring once; the ten biggest clones make up 0.92%. This CDR3 is built from 16 residues. Germline V gene data show CDR1 as SGHRS and CDR2 as YFSETQ. V lost 0 bases, J lost 6 bases, and 10 bases stayed unmatched. The TCR originated in a young woman in good health and CMV-seronegative. The sample taken for sequencing was PBMCs. The chain has TRBV5-1 and TRBJ2-3; 7 nucleotides agree with TRBD2. The CDR3 loop reads CASSLERLAEGDTQYF. For the CDR3, the DNA is TGCGCCAGCAGCTTGGAGCGTCTAGCGGAGGGGGATACGCAGTATTTT.